This T cell receptor (beta chain) was obtained from a study of PD-1 blockade in mismatch repair-deficient tumors. Whole-study context: Patients had more than ten mismatch repair-deficient cancer types, all previously treated and progressing.

Findings and caveats of the study: Rapid post-treatment expansion, then contraction, generally preceding radiologic response, marked tumor-resident clones.

Germline CDR1 and CDR2: MDHEN and SYDVKM. V was clipped by 5 bases and J by 4 bases; unmatched bases: 3. The length of the CDR3 is 13 residues. PCR or immunohistochemistry showed mismatch repair deficiency in every enrolled patient. TCR sequencing covered a few patients who responded to pembrolizumab. Worth noting for this clone: Its cognate antigen is unknown.

Clones were sequenced by immunoSEQ multiplex PCR, and TCRdb holds only the in-frame ones, with some missing. The sample yields around 130,000 clones, more than 70% seen once. The source of this sequence is an adult with mismatch repair-deficient cancer. The material was peripheral blood, obtained about 17 months after starting pembrolizumab. The V call is TRBV28, the J call TRBJ2-3, with 7 bases lining up with TRBD1. The CDR3 here is CASSPGQSDTQYF. CDR3 DNA sequence: TGTGCCAGCAGTCCGGGACAGTCAGATACGCAGTATTTT. Full variable domain (missing parts from reference TRBV28 and TRBJ2-3): DVKVTQSSRYLVKRTGEKVFLECVQDMDHENMFWYRQDPGLGLRLIYFSYDVKMKEKGDIPEGYSVSREKKERFSLILESASTNQTSMYLCASSPGQSDTQYFGPGTRLTVL.